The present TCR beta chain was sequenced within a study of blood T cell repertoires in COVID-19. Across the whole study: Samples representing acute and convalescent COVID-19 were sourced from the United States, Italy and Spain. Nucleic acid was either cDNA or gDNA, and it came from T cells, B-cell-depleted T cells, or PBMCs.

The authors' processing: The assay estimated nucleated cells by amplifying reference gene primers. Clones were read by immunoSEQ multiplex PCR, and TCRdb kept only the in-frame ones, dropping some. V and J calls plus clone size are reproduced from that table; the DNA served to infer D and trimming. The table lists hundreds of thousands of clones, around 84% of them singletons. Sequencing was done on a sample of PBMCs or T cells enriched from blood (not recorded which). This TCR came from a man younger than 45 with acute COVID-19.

The CDR3: CASSFTGNNNSPLHF. In DNA form, the CDR3 reads TGTGCCAGCAGCTTCACCGGGAACAATAATTCACCCCTCCACTTT. This chain links TRBV7-2 with TRBJ1-6; no clear D. Trimming removed 3 bases at V and 5 bases at J, with 11 bases between. This CDR3 is built from 15 residues. Germline V gives CDR1 SGHTA, CDR2 FQGNSA.